This T cell receptor beta chain was documented in a study of regulatory T cells in long-lasting Graves disease. CDR1 LGHNA and CDR2 YNFKEQ come from the germline V gene. The V gene lost 3 bases and the J gene lost 8 bases, with 21 bases spanning the gap. The CDR3 sequence is 16 residues long. CDR3-region Arm-PCR and iRepertoire HTBI primers produced the TCR beta libraries. One entry per CDR3 protein results from TCRdb running MiXCR on the multiplex PCR reads. The table shows more than 450,000 distinct CDR3 sequences, with about 12% occurring only once. Time point in this sample: newly diagnosed GD, antithyroid drugs for less than 3 months. RNA isolated from PBMCs was used to make the TCR library. This clonotype was recorded a few times. This sample was also put to use in a study of T cells in Graves' hyperthyroidism and ophthalmopathy.

The sequence was obtained from a woman aged 25 to 39 with Graves disease. The chain links TRBV4-2 to TRBJ2-3; D ambiguous. The starting material was peripheral blood mononuclear cells (PBMCs), obtained at new diagnosis, from a patient treated with antithyroid drugs. CDR3 in DNA: TGTGCCAGCAGCCATCCAAGACCATCCTCGGCCGGTACGCAGTATTTT. It encodes CASSHPRPSSAGTQYF.